This TCR beta chain emerged from a study of early T cells in non-severe SARS-CoV-2 infection. TCRdb re-derived calls from the 5' RACE reads in MiXCR, one entry per CDR3 protein. This table has approximately 85,000 distinct CDR3 sequences, 10% to 15% appearing once. This clonotype was seen many times. V was clipped by 3 bases and J by 6 bases; unmatched bases: 8. The CDR3 loop spans 16 amino acids. From germline, CDR1 is LNHDA and CDR2 SQIVND (reference sequence). Sequencing was performed on whole blood. This sequence was found in an adult who was a healthcare worker with PCR-confirmed SARS-CoV-2 infection or an uninfected control (not recorded which). The rearrangement links TRBV19 to TRBJ2-1; 10 positions agree with TRBD2. CDR3 in amino acids: CASSIKAGGYINEQFF. The DNA for the CDR3 is TGTGCCAGTAGTATTAAAGCGGGAGGGTATATCAATGAGCAGTTCTTC.